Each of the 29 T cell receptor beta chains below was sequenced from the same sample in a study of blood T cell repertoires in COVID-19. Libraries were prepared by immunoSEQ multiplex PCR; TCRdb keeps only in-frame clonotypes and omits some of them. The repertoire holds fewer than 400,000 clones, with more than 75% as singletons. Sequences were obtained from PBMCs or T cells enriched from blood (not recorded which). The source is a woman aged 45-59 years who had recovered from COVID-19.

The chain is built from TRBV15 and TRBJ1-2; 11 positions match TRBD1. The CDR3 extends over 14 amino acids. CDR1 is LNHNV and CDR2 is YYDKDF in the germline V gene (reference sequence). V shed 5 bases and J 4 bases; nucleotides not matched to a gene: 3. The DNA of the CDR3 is TGTGCCACCAGCGGACAGGGGGCATTCTATGGCTACACCTTC. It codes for CATSGQGAFYGYTF.

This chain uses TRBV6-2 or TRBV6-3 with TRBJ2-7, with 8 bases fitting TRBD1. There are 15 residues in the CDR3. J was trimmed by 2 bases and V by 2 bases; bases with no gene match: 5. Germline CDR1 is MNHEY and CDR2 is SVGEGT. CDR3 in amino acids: CASSYMAGGPYEQYF. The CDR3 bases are TGTGCCAGCAGTTACATGGCAGGGGGCCCCTACGAGCAGTACTTC.

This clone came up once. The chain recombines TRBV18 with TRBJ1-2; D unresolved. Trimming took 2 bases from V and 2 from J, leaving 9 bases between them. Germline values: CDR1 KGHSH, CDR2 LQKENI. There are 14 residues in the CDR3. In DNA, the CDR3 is TGTGCCAGCTCACCATCCAGCAGGAACTATGGCTACACCTTC. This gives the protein CASSPSSRNYGYTF.

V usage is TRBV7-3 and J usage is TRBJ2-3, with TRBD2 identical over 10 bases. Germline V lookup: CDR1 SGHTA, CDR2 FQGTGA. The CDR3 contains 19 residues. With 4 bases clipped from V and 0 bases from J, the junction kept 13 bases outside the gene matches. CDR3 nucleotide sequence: TGTGCCAGCAGCTCCCCCCTAGCGGGGGCCGGACTTAGCACAGATACGCAGTATTTT. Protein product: CASSSPLAGAGLSTDTQYF.

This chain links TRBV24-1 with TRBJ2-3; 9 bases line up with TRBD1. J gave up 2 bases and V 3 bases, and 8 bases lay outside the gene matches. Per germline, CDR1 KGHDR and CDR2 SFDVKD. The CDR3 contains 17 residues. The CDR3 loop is CATSDPTGTGTTDTQYF. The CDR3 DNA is TGTGCCACCAGTGATCCAACCGGGACAGGGACCACAGATACGCAGTATTTT.

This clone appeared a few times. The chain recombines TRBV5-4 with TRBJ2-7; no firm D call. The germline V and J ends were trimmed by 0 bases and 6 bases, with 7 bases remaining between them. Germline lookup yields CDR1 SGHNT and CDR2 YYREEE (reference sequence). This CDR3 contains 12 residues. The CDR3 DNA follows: TGTGCCAGCAGCTTGGGGGCCTCCGAGCAGTACTTC. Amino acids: CASSLGASEQYF.

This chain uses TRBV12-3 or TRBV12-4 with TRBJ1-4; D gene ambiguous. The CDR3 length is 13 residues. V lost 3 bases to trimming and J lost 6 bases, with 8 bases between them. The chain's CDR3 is CASSFWEDEKLFF. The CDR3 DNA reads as TGTGCCAGCAGTTTTTGGGAGGATGAAAAACTGTTTTTT.

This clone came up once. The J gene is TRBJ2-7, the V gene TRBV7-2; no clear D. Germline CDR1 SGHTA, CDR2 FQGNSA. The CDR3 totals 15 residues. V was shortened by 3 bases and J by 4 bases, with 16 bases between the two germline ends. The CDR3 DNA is TGTGCCAGCAGCTTGGAGCTTTCAATCCTATACGAGCAGTACTTC. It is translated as CASSLELSILYEQYF.

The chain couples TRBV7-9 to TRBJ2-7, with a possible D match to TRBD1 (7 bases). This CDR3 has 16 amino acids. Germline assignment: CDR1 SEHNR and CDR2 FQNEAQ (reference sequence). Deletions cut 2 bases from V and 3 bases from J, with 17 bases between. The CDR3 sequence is CASSLSVGGGVYEQYF. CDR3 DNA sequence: TGTGCCAGCAGCTTAAGTGTCGGAGGGGGCGTCTACGAGCAGTACTTC.

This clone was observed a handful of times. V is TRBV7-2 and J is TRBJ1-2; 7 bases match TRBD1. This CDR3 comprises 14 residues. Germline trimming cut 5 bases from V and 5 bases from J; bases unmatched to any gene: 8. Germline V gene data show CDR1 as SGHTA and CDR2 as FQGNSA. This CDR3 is CASSPGQELYGYTF. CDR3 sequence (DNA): TGTGCCAGCAGCCCAGGACAGGAACTTTATGGCTACACCTTC.

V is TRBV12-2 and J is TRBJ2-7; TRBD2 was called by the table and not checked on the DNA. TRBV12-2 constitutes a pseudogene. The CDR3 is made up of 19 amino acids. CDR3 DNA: TGTGCAAGTCGCTTAGTCGTTGGAACTAGCGGGGGGTACTCCTACGAGCAGTACTTC. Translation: CASRLVVGTSGGYSYEQYF.

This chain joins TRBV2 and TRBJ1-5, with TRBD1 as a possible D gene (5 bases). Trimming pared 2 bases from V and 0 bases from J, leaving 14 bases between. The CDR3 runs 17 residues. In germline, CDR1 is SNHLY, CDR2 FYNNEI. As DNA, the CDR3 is TGTGCCAGCAGTGAACGGGGGGGTTTATATAGCAATCAGCCCCAGCATTTT. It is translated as CASSERGGLYSNQPQHF. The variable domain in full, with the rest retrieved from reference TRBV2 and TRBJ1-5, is EPEVTQTPSHQVTQMGQEVILRCVPISNHLYFYWYRQILGQKVEFLVSFYNNEISEKSEIFDDQFSVERPDGSNFTLKIRSTKLEDSAMYFCASSERGGLYSNQPQHFGDGTRLSIL.

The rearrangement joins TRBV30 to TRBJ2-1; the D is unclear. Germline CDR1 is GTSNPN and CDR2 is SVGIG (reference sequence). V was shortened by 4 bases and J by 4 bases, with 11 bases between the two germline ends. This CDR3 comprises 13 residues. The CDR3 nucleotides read TGTGCCTGGAATCTGAGATCGTACAATGAGCAGTTCTTC. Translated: CAWNLRSYNEQFF.

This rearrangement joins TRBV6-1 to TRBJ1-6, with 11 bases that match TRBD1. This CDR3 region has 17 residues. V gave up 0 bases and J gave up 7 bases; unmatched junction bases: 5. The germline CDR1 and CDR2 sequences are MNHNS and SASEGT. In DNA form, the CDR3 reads TGTGCCAGCAGTGAAGCGCTTGGGGACAGGGGGAATTCACCCCTCCACTTT. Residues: CASSEALGDRGNSPLHF.

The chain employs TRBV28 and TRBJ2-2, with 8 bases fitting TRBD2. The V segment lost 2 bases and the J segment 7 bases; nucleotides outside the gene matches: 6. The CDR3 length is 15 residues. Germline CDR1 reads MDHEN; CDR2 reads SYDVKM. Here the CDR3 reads CASSLTGGPIGELFF. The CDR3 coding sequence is TGTGCCAGCAGTTTAACGGGGGGGCCGATCGGGGAGCTGTTTTTT.

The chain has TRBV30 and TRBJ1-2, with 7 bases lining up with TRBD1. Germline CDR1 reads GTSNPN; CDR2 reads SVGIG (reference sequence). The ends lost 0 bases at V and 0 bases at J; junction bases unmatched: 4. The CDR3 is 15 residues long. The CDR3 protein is CAWSVPRGPNYGYTF. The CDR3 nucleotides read TGTGCCTGGAGTGTACCAAGGGGGCCTAACTATGGCTACACCTTC. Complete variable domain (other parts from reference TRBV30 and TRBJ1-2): SQTIHQWPATLVQPVGSPLSLECTVEGTSNPNLYWYRQAAGRGLQLLFYSVGIGQISSEVPQNLSASRPQDRQFILSSKKLLLSDSGFYLCAWSVPRGPNYGYTFGSGTRLTVV.

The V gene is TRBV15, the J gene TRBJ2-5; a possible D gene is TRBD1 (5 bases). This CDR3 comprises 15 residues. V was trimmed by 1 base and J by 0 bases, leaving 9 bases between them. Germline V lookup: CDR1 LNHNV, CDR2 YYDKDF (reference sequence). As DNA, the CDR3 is TGTGCCACCAGCAGAGCTGACAGCTACCAAGAGACCCAGTACTTC. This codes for CATSRADSYQETQYF.

Here the CDR3 DNA reads TGTGCCAGTAGTATAGCAGACAGCACCTATGGCTACACCTTC. Encoded protein: CASSIADSTYGYTF. The V gene is TRBV19, the J gene TRBJ1-2; a possible D gene is TRBD1 (5 bases). This CDR3 is 14 amino acids long. V lost 1 base and J lost 4, with 10 bases in between. The V gene's germline CDR1 is LNHDA and CDR2 SQIVND (reference sequence). Full variable domain (rest looked up from reference TRBV19 and TRBJ1-2): DGGITQSPKYLFRKEGQNVTLSCEQNLNHDAMYWYRQDPGQGLRLIYYSQIVNDFQKGDIAEGYSVSREKKESFPLTVTSAQKNPTAFYLCASSIADSTYGYTFGSGTRLTVV.

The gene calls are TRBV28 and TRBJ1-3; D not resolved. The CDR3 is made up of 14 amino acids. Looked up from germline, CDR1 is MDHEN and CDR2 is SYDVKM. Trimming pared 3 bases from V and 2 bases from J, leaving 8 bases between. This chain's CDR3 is CASSFGRTGNTIYF. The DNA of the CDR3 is TGTGCCAGCAGTTTTGGGAGAACTGGAAACACCATATATTTT.

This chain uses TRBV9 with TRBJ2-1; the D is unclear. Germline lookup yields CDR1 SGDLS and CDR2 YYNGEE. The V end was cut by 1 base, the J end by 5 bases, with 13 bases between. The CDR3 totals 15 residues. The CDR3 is CASSVIALNDNEQFF. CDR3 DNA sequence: TGTGCCAGCAGCGTAATAGCACTAAATGACAATGAGCAGTTCTTC.

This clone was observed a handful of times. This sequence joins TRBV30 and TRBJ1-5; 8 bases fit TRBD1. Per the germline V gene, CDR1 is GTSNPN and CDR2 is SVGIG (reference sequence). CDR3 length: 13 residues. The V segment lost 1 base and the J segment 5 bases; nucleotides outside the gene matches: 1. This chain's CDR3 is CAWSATGDQPQHF. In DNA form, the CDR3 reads TGTGCCTGGAGTGCGACAGGGGATCAGCCCCAGCATTTT.

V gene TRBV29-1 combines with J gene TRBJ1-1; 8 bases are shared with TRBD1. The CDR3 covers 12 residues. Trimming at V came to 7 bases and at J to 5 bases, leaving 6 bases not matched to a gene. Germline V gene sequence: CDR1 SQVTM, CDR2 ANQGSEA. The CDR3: CSDQGASTEAFF. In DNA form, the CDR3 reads TGCAGCGACCAGGGGGCGTCGACTGAAGCTTTCTTT. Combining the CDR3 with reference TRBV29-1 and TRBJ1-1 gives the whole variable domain SAVISQKPSRDICQRGTSLTIQCQVDSQVTMMFWYRQQPGQSLTLIATANQGSEATYESGFVIDKFPISRPNLTFSTLTVSNMSPEDSSIYLCSDQGASTEAFFGQGTRLTVV.

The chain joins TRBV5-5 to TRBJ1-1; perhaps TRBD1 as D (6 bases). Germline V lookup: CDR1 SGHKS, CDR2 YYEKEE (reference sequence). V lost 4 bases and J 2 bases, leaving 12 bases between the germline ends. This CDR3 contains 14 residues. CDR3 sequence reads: CASSVQGGNTEAFF. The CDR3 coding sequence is TGTGCCAGCAGCGTACAGGGTGGAAACACTGAAGCTTTCTTT.

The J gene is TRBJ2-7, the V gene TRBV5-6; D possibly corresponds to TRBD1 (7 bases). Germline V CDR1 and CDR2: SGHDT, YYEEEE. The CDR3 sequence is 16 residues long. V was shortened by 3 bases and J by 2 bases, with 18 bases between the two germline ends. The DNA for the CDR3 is TGTGCCAGCAGCTCCCGTTTTCAGGGGGGTACCTACGAGCAGTACTTC. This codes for CASSSRFQGGTYEQYF.

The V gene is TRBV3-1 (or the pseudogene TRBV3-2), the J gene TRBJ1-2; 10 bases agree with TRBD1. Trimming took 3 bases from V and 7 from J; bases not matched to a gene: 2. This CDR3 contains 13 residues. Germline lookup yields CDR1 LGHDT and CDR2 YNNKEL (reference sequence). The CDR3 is CASSHRQGAGYTF. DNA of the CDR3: TGTGCCAGCAGCCACAGACAGGGGGCTGGCTACACCTTC.

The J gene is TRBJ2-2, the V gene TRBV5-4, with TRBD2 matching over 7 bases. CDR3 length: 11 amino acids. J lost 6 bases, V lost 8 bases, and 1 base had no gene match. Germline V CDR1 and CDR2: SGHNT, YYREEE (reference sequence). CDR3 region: CASGGAGELFF. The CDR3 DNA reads TGTGCCAGTGGGGGGGCCGGGGAGCTGTTTTTT.

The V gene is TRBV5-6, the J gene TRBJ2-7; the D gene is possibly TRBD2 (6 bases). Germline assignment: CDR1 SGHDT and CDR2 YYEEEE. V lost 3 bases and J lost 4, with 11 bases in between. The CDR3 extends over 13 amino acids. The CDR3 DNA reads TGTGCCAGCAGCTCTGGGGGGAGATACGAGCAGTACTTC. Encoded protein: CASSSGGRYEQYF.

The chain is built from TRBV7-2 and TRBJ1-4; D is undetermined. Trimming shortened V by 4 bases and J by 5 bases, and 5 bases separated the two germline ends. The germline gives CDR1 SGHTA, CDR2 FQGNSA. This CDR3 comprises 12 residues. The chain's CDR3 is CASSSPNEKLFF. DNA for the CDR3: TGTGCCAGCAGCTCTCCCAATGAAAAACTGTTTTTT. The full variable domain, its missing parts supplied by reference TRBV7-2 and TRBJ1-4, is GAGVSQSPSNKVTEKGKDVELRCDPISGHTALYWYRQSLGQGLEFLIYFQGNSAPDKSGLPSDRFSAERTGGSVSTLTIQRTQQEDSAVYLCASSSPNEKLFFGSGTQLSVL.

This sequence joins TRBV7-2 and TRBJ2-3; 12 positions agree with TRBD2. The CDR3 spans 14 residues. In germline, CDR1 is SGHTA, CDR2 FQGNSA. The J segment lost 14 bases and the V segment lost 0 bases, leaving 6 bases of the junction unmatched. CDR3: CASSLARTSGVAYF. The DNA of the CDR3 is TGTGCCAGCAGCTTAGCGCGGACTAGCGGGGTCGCGTATTTT.